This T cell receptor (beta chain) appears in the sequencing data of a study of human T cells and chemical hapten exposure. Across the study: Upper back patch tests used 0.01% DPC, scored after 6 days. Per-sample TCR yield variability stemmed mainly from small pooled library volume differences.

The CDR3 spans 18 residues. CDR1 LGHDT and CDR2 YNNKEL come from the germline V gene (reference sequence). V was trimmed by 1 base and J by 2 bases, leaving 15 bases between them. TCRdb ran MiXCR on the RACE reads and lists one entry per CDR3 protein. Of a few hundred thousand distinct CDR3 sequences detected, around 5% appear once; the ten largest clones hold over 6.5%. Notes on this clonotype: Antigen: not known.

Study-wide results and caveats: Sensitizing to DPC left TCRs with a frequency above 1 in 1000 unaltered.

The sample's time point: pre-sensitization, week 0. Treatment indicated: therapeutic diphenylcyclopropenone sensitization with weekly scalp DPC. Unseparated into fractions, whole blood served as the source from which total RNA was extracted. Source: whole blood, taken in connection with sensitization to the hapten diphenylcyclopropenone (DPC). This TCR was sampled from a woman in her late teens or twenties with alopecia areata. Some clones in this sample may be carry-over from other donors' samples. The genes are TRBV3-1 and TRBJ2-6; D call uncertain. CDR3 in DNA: TGTGCCAGCAGCCAAGCGGTCCTCCGCTCCCCTGGGGCCAACGTCCTGACTTTC. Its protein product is CASSQAVLRSPGANVLTF.